The 25 T cell receptor beta chains below come from one sample, sequenced in a study of T cells after yellow fever vaccination. TCRdb reprocessed the 5' RACE reads via MiXCR and lists one record per CDR3 protein. The sample holds some 160,000 distinct CDR3 sequences; around 9.7% are singletons and the top ten take around 33%. The material sequenced was CD8+ T cells sorted from PBMCs, taken 45 days after the yellow fever booster vaccination. These receptors came from a man aged 18 to 30 who received the YFV17D yellow fever vaccine.

V is TRBV19 and J is TRBJ1-5; D perhaps matches TRBD1 (6 bases). Per germline, CDR1 LNHDA and CDR2 SQIVND (reference sequence). The CDR3 covers 14 residues. Between the trimmed V and J ends, which lost 5 bases and 5 bases, there was a span of 13 bases. The CDR3 DNA is TGTGCCAGTAGTTCCACAGGGTATCATCAGCCCCAGCATTTT. Translation gives CASSSTGYHQPQHF.

The chain has TRBV20-1 and TRBJ2-5; maybe TRBD2 (5 bases). The CDR3 sequence is 14 residues long. Germline assignment: CDR1 DFQATT and CDR2 SNEGSKA (reference sequence). The germline V and J ends were trimmed by 1 base and 2 bases, with 11 bases remaining between them. The CDR3 DNA reads TGCAGTGCTAGAGGTCTAGCAAAACAAGAGACCCAGTACTTC. Protein: CSARGLAKQETQYF.

The V and J genes are TRBV4-1 and TRBJ1-2; D uncertain. V lost 0 bases and J lost 4, with 9 bases in between. In germline, CDR1 is MGHRA, CDR2 YSYEKL. The CDR3 length is 14 residues. In DNA form, the CDR3 reads TGCGCCAGCAGCCAAGATACCGGTGGCTATGGCTACACCTTC. It specifies CASSQDTGGYGYTF.

A few counts support this clonotype. This sequence joins TRBV5-1 and TRBJ1-5; TRBD1 matches at 8 bases. The CDR3 length is 15 residues. Germline loops: CDR1 SGHRS, CDR2 YFSETQ. After removal of 5 bases from V and 0 bases from J, the junction contained 4 bases not matched to a gene. CDR3 bases: TGCGCCAGCAGGCTGACAGGGGCTAGCAATCAGCCCCAGCATTTT. Encoded protein: CASRLTGASNQPQHF. The full variable domain, rest sourced from reference TRBV5-1 and TRBJ1-5, is KAGVTQTPRYLIKTRGQQVTLSCSPISGHRSVSWYQQTPGQGLQFLFEYFSETQRNKGNFPGRFSGRQFSNSRSEMNVSTLELGDSALYLCASRLTGASNQPQHFGDGTRLSIL.

This clonotype was found a few times. The chain combines TRBV7-9 with TRBJ1-1; D remains ambiguous. The CDR3 is 14 residues long. Trimming took off 5 bases at V and 4 bases at J, with 14 bases between the two ends. Germline V gives CDR1 SEHNR, CDR2 FQNEAQ (reference sequence). Written as DNA, the CDR3 is TGTGCCAGCAGCGTACCGCTCCCAGGCACTGAAGCTTTCTTT. It yields the protein CASSVPLPGTEAFF.

This clonotype has only a few counts. The rearrangement joins TRBV6-5 to TRBJ1-3; D unresolved. The CDR3 has 14 residues. Trimming shortened V by 2 bases and J by 4 bases, and 9 bases separated the two germline ends. The germline CDR1 and CDR2 sequences are MNHEY and SVGAGI. CDR3: CASSYRMFGNTIYF. CDR3 bases: TGTGCCAGCAGTTACCGTATGTTCGGAAACACCATATATTTT.

This sequence joins TRBV4-2 and TRBJ1-2; 10 bases line up with TRBD1. Looked up from germline, CDR1 is LGHNA and CDR2 is YNFKEQ. V was pared by 0 bases and J by 4 bases, with 11 bases of the junction left unmatched. CDR3 length: 18 amino acids. CDR3 amino acids: CASSQEPGGTGVGYGYTF. CDR3 nucleotide sequence: TGTGCCAGCAGCCAAGAGCCTGGTGGGACAGGGGTTGGCTATGGCTACACCTTC.

This clonotype occurred a few times. This chain links TRBV29-1 with TRBJ2-3, with 9 nucleotides matching TRBD2. This CDR3 comprises 14 residues. V lost 7 bases and J lost 2; bases outside the gene matches: 7. The germline V gene encodes CDR1 SQVTM and CDR2 ANQGSEA. CDR3 nucleotides: TGCAGCGCCGTGATAGCGGGAGTCACAGATACGCAGTATTTT. The encoded protein is CSAVIAGVTDTQYF.

This clonotype was seen a handful of times. V usage is TRBV3-1 and J usage is TRBJ2-7, with D perhaps matching TRBD2 (5 bases). This CDR3 is built from 17 residues. The germline V gene has CDR1 LGHDT and CDR2 YNNKEL (reference sequence). Trimming took 2 bases from V and 5 from J, leaving 22 bases between them. The CDR3 sequence is CASSQYADSRIGDEQYF. The CDR3 DNA is TGTGCCAGCAGCCAATATGCGGACTCCCGAATCGGTGACGAGCAGTACTTC.

CDR3 region: CASISDRGEDTQYF. CDR3 bases: TGTGCCAGCATTTCCGACAGGGGAGAGGATACGCAGTATTTT. The V gene is TRBV2, the J gene TRBJ2-3; 8 nucleotides align to TRBD1. The CDR3 consists of 14 residues. The germline V gene encodes CDR1 SNHLY and CDR2 FYNNEI. Losses at the gene ends were 7 bases for V and 6 bases for J; bases not matched to a gene: 9.

The chain recombines TRBV10-2 with TRBJ2-1, with a possible D match to TRBD1 (6 bases). The CDR3 has 11 residues. Germline V gene sequence: CDR1 WSHSY, CDR2 SAAADI. V was clipped by 8 bases and J by 6 bases, with 8 bases between them. This CDR3 reads CASLGGNEQFF. The CDR3 nucleotides are TGCGCCAGCTTAGGGGGCAATGAGCAGTTCTTC.

This clonotype was observed a few times. The V and J genes are TRBV9 and TRBJ1-5, with D tentatively TRBD1 (5 bases). CDR3 length: 15 amino acids. Germline values: CDR1 SGDLS, CDR2 YYNGEE. V dropped 0 bases and J dropped 9 bases, with 16 bases sitting between them. CDR3 nucleotides: TGTGCCAGCAGCGTAGGGACGGCGGACAAGGGGCCCCAGCATTTT. Protein product: CASSVGTADKGPQHF.

The genes are TRBV6-2 or TRBV6-3 and TRBJ1-1; D uncertain. V was trimmed by 2 bases and J by 4 bases, leaving 14 bases between them. The CDR3 totals 15 residues. Germline V gives CDR1 MNHEY, CDR2 SVGEGT. CDR3 DNA sequence: TGTGCCAGCAGTTACGTTAGCGGATTGAGCACTGAAGCTTTCTTT. Translation: CASSYVSGLSTEAFF.

This clonotype was found a few times. V usage is TRBV6-2 or TRBV6-3 and J usage is TRBJ2-1, with 7 bases matching TRBD2. The germline V gene encodes CDR1 MNHEY and CDR2 SVGEGT. The V and J ends lost 1 base and 0 bases, in that order; junction bases with no gene match: 3. This CDR3 region has 16 residues. The CDR3 DNA follows: TGTGCCAGCAGTTACTGGCGGGGGAGCTCCTACAATGAGCAGTTCTTC. It encodes CASSYWRGSSYNEQFF.

There are many counts of this clonotype. This chain connects TRBV5-4 to TRBJ2-1; 11 bases are shared with TRBD2. Germline lookup yields CDR1 SGHNT and CDR2 YYREEE (reference sequence). This CDR3 has 16 residues. Losses at the gene ends were 4 bases for V and 8 bases for J; bases not matched to a gene: 11. CDR3: CASSPILAGGQDEQFF. DNA for the CDR3: TGTGCCAGCAGCCCTATATTAGCGGGGGGGCAGGATGAGCAGTTCTTC.

The chain joins TRBV5-4 to TRBJ1-1, with no clear D. The CDR3 consists of 13 residues. V gave up 8 bases and J gave up 4 bases, with 15 bases separating them. The germline V gene has CDR1 SGHNT and CDR2 YYREEE (reference sequence). CDR3 bases: TGTGCCAGTACTACGAGAGGAGTCACTGAAGCTTTCTTT. Its translation: CASTTRGVTEAFF.

This clonotype was counted only a few times. This chain joins TRBV9 and TRBJ2-3; 9 bases align to TRBD2. The V gene end was trimmed by 0 bases and the J gene end by 3 bases; junction bases not matched to a gene: 8. This CDR3 region has 17 residues. Per germline, CDR1 SGDLS and CDR2 YYNGEE. The CDR3 DNA reads TGTGCCAGCAGCGTAGCTAAAGAGCGGGGGGAGACAGATACGCAGTATTTT. Encoded protein: CASSVAKERGETDTQYF.

This clonotype was observed a few times. The rearrangement uses TRBV27 and TRBJ1-1, with D possibly TRBD1 on 6 matching bases. The germline V and J ends were trimmed by 3 bases and 3 bases, with 29 bases remaining between them. Germline V gives CDR1 MNHEY, CDR2 SMNVEV (reference sequence). The CDR3 runs to 20 residues. Here the CDR3 reads CASSFPHPWGARRKDTEAFF. The CDR3 DNA is TGTGCCAGCAGTTTTCCACACCCATGGGGGGCGCGGAGGAAGGACACTGAAGCTTTCTTT.

V usage is TRBV21-1 and J usage is TRBJ1-5; the DNA was not compared with TRBD1, the D call given in the table. TRBV21-1 is a documented pseudogene. This CDR3 contains 19 residues. CDR3 sequence: CASSGLTPRPSFSNQPQHF. The CDR3 DNA follows: TGTGCCAGCAGCGGCCTCACACCTCGTCCCTCATTCAGCAATCAGCCCCAGCATTTT.

This clonotype was seen at least ten times. This chain connects TRBV7-9 to TRBJ2-7; D call uncertain. V was shortened by 1 base and J by 0 bases, with 7 bases between the two germline ends. The germline gives CDR1 SEHNR, CDR2 FQNEAQ (reference sequence). This CDR3 contains 14 residues. In DNA form, the CDR3 reads TGTGCCAGCAGCTTAGGGCAGAGCTCCTACGAGCAGTACGTC. It yields the protein CASSLGQSSYEQYV.

The sample holds a few counts of this clonotype. The chain recombines TRBV19 with TRBJ2-7; TRBD2 matches at 11 bases. The CDR3 covers 16 residues. Per germline, CDR1 LNHDA and CDR2 SQIVND (reference sequence). The junction had 7 bases not matched to a gene; V was cut back by 5 bases and J by 1 base. The CDR3 nucleotides read TGTGCCAGTAGTGCTTCTAGCGGGGGGCCGTCCTACGAGCAGTACTTC. Its translation: CASSASSGGPSYEQYF.

This sequence joins TRBV4-3 and TRBJ2-1; D unresolved. The CDR3 spans 13 residues. The germline V and J ends were trimmed by 2 bases and 9 bases, with 11 bases remaining between them. Germline V gene sequence: CDR1 LGHNA, CDR2 YSLEER. The CDR3 sequence: CASSQKYGGEQFF. In nucleotides, the CDR3 is TGCGCCAGCAGCCAAAAGTACGGCGGTGAGCAGTTCTTC.

This clonotype has just a few counts. The chain is built from TRBV6-5 and TRBJ1-1; TRBD1 aligns across 7 bases. Trimming took 2 bases from V and 5 from J; bases not matched to a gene: 5. The germline CDR1 and CDR2 sequences are MNHEY and SVGAGI. The CDR3 contains 14 residues. The CDR3 DNA is TGTGCCAGCAGTTACGGGTCAGGGGGGACTGAAGCTTTCTTT. It is translated as CASSYGSGGTEAFF.

The genes are TRBV19 and TRBJ2-1; 10 positions agree with TRBD2. The CDR3 sequence is 18 residues long. After removal of 5 bases from V and 6 bases from J, the junction contained 16 bases not matched to a gene. In germline, CDR1 is LNHDA, CDR2 SQIVND (reference sequence). In DNA form, the CDR3 reads TGTGCCAGTAGTGCCGACGGAATAATAGCGGGGGGTTTCAATGAGCAGTTCTTC. Protein: CASSADGIIAGGFNEQFF.

This clonotype turned up a few times. The chain links TRBV5-1 to TRBJ2-5; a possible D gene is TRBD2 (7 bases). This CDR3 contains 16 residues. Germline V gives CDR1 SGHRS, CDR2 YFSETQ. V was trimmed by 5 bases and J by 4 bases, leaving 21 bases between them. The CDR3 sequence: CASSSPSRGAGETQYF. In nucleotides, the CDR3 is TGCGCCAGCAGTTCCCCCTCCCGGGGGGCCGGAGAGACCCAGTACTTC. The variable domain in full, completed from reference TRBV5-1 and TRBJ2-5, reads KAGVTQTPRYLIKTRGQQVTLSCSPISGHRSVSWYQQTPGQGLQFLFEYFSETQRNKGNFPGRFSGRQFSNSRSEMNVSTLELGDSALYLCASSSPSRGAGETQYFGPGTRLLVL.